Included here is one T cell receptor (beta chain) sequence, with context. This record belongs to a study of blood T cell repertoires in COVID-19. For the study at large: The samples span acute and convalescent COVID-19 from the United States, Italy and Spain. Sources were T cells, B-cell-depleted T cells, or PBMCs; the material itself was cDNA or gDNA.

Original processing methods: The authors estimated nucleated cell counts from reference gene primer amplification. The protocol was immunoSEQ multiplex PCR, while the TCRdb copy is restricted to in-frame clones and leaves out a portion. Clonal size and the V and J genes are those of that table, whereas D and trimming came from the DNA. The sample has more than 65,000 clones, 90% to 95% seen once. This CDR3 contains 14 residues. Deletions cut 4 bases from V and 2 bases from J, with 10 bases between. Germline V gene sequence: CDR1 KGHDR, CDR2 SFDVKD. The V call is TRBV24-1, the J call TRBJ1-2; D remains unclear. The sample comprised peripheral blood. This clonotype originated in a human donor in a cohort sampled during active COVID-19. CDR3 sequence: CATSENTANYGYTF. The CDR3 region has the DNA TGTGCCACCAGTGAGAATACAGCAAACTATGGCTACACCTTC.